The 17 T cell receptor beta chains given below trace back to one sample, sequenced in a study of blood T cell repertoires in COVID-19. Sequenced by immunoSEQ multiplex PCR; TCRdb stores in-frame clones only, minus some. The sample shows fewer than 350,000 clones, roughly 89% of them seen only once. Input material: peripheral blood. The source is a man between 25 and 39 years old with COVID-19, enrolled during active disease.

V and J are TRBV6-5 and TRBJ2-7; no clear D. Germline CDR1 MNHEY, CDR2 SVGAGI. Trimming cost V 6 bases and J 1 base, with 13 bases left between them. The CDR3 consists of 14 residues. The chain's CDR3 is CASRPNEASYEQYF. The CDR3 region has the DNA TGTGCCAGCAGGCCCAATGAGGCATCCTACGAGCAGTACTTC.

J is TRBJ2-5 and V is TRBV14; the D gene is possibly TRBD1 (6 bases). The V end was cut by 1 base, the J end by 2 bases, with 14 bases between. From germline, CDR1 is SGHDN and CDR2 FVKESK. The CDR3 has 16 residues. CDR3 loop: CASSQVKGTGQETQYF. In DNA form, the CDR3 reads TGTGCCAGCAGCCAAGTAAAGGGAACAGGGCAAGAGACCCAGTACTTC.

CDR3 nucleotides: TGTGCCAGCAGCGCGGGACACCAACTTAACTATGGCTACACCTTC. Protein product: CASSAGHQLNYGYTF. This chain connects TRBV9 to TRBJ1-2, with D possibly TRBD1 on 6 matching bases. Germline lookup yields CDR1 SGDLS and CDR2 YYNGEE. V lost 3 bases and J lost 1, with 13 bases in between. The CDR3 sequence is 15 residues long.

CDR3 in amino acids: CASSLQGNEQFF. The CDR3 coding sequence is TGTGCCAGCAGTTTACAGGGTAATGAGCAGTTCTTC. The gene calls are TRBV12-3 or TRBV12-4 and TRBJ2-1; D might be TRBD1 (5 bases). The germline V and J ends were trimmed by 2 bases and 7 bases, with 6 bases remaining between them. The length of the CDR3 is 12 residues.

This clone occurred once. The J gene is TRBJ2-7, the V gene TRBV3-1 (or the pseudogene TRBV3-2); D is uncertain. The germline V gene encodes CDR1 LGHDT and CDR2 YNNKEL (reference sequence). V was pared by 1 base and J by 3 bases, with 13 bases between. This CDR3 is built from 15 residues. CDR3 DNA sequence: TGTGCCAGCAGCCAAGGTCCTAGTCCCAACTACGAGCAGTACTTC. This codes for CASSQGPSPNYEQYF.

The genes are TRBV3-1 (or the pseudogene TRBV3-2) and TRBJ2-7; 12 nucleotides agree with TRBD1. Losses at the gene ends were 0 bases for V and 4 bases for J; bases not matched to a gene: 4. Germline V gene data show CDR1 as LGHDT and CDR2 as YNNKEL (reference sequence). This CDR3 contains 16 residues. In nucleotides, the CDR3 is TGTGCCAGCAGCCAAGATAGGGGACAGGGGGCATACGAGCAGTACTTC. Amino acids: CASSQDRGQGAYEQYF.

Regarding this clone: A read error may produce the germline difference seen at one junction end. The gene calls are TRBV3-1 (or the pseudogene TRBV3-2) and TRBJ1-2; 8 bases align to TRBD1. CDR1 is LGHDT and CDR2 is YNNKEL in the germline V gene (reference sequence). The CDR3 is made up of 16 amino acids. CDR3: CASTQTPRGLDYGYTF. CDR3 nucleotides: TGTGCCAGCACCCAAACCCCCAGGGGGCTCGACTATGGCTACACCTTC.

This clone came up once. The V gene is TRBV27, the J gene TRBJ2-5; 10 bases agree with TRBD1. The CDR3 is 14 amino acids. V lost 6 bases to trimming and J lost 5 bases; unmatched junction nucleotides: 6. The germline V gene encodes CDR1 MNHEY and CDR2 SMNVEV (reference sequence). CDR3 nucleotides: TGTGCCAGCAGACTTGACAGGGGGCTGGAGACCCAGTACTTC. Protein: CASRLDRGLETQYF.

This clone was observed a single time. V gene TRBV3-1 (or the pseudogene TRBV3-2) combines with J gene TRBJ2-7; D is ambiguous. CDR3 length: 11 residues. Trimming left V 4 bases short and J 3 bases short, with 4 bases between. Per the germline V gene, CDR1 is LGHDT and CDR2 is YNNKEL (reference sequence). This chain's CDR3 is CASSPYYEQYF. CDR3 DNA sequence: TGTGCCAGCAGCCCGTACTACGAGCAGTACTTC.

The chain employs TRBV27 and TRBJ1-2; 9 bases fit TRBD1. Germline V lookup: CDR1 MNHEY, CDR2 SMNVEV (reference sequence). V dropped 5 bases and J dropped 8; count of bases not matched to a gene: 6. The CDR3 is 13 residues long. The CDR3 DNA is TGTGCCAGCAGTCCCGGGACAGGGAGCGGCTACACCTTC. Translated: CASSPGTGSGYTF.

DNA for the CDR3: TGTGCCAGCAGTCGAGATCCGCTAGCGGTCCGGGGTACGCAGTATTTT. Protein: CASSRDPLAVRGTQYF. The chain joins TRBV7-6 to TRBJ2-3; TRBD2 aligns across 7 bases. Germline V gene sequence: CDR1 SGHVS, CDR2 FNYEAQ. V shed 6 bases and J 8 bases; nucleotides not matched to a gene: 17. The CDR3 sequence is 16 residues long.

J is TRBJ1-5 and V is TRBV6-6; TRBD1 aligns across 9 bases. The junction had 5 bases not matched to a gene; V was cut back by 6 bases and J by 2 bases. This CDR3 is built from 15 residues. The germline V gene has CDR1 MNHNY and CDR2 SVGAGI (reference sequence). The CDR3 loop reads CASRPDRGGNQPQHF. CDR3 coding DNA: TGTGCCAGCAGACCCGACAGGGGGGGCAATCAGCCCCAGCATTTT.

CDR3 sequence (DNA): TGTGCCAGCAGTGACACAGGGAGAAACGAGCAGTACTTC. It specifies CASSDTGRNEQYF. V usage is TRBV6-4 and J usage is TRBJ2-7; weak D call: TRBD1 (6 bases). Trimming removed 2 bases at V and 5 bases at J, with 10 bases between. The CDR3 consists of 13 residues. Germline assignment: CDR1 MRHNA and CDR2 SNTAGT.

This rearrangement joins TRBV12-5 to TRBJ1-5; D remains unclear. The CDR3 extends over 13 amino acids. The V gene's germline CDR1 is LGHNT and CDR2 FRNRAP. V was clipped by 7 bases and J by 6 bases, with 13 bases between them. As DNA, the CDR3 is TGTGCTAGTGCCCTCCTTCCGGGTCAGCCCCAGCATTTT. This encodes CASALLPGQPQHF.

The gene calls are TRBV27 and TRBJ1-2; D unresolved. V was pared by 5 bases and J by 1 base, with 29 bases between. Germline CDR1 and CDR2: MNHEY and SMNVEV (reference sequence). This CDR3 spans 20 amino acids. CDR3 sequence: CASSTISPNWWGGYNYGYTF. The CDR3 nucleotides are TGTGCCAGCAGTACCATCTCTCCAAATTGGTGGGGAGGTTATAACTATGGCTACACCTTC.

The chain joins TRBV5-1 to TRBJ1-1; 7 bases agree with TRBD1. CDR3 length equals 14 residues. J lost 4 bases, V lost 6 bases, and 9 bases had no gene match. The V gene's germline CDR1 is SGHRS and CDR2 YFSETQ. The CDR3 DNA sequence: TGCGCCAGCACTGTACAGGGGTTTGGCACTGAAGCTTTCTTT. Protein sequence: CASTVQGFGTEAFF.

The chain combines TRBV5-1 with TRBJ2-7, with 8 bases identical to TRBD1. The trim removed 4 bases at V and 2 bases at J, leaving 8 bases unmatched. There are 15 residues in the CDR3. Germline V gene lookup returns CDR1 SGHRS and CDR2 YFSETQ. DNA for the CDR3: TGCGCCAGCAGCGGGAGACTGACAGGGGCCTACGAGCAGTACTTC. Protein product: CASSGRLTGAYEQYF.